The clone carrying this TCR beta chain was seen ten or more times. Its specificity is unknown. Trimming cost V 1 base and J 4 bases; bases outside gene matches: 4. The CDR3 has 16 amino acids. Germline V lookup: CDR1 MNHEY, CDR2 SVGAGI. Using unique molecular identifiers, the investigators prepared the TCRbeta library. TCRdb reprocessed the PCR reads with MiXCR, giving one entry per CDR3 protein. This table has 200,000 to 250,000 distinct CDR3 sequences, around 9.2% appearing once. The data were obtained in a study of T-cell reconstitution after alpha-beta-depleted transplantation in children. Whole-study results and caveats: Expanded graft clones numbering several hundred reportedly gave rise to alpha-beta T cells about two months after transplant. Once a year had passed after transplant, T-cell counts and diversity came mostly from newly produced T cells.

The receptor was derived from a male patient between 2 and 10 years old who had a stem cell transplant for acute myeloid leukemia, so the T cells may come from the graft donor. The sequenced sample was PBMCs, mostly from graft donor cells, obtained 360 days after TCRalphabeta/CD19-depleted stem cell transplant. The genes are TRBV6-5 and TRBJ2-5; 12 nucleotides match TRBD2. The chain's CDR3 is CASSYFLAGGSETQYF. The CDR3 DNA is TGTGCCAGCAGTTACTTCCTAGCGGGAGGGTCAGAGACCCAGTACTTC.